These 14 T cell receptor beta chains came from one sample sequenced in a study of T-cell reconstitution after alpha-beta-depleted transplantation in children. TCRbeta library construction was performed incorporating unique molecular identifiers. TCRdb reprocessed the PCR reads with MiXCR, giving one entry per CDR3 protein. This sample has hundreds of thousands of distinct CDR3 sequences, with 16% found just once. The sample here was PBMCs from the stem cell graft donor, taken from the stem cell graft. The receptors originated from a human donor who donated a stem cell graft to a child with acute myeloid leukemia.

This clonotype has at least ten counts. The rearrangement joins TRBV4-3 to TRBJ2-7; the match to TRBD1 covers 9 bases. This CDR3 is built from 16 residues. CDR1 is LGHNA, CDR2 YSLEER, per germline. Unmatched junction bases numbered 8, after V lost 1 base and J lost 4 bases. CDR3 protein: CASSQGHADRGYEQYF. DNA of the CDR3: TGCGCCAGCAGCCAAGGTCACGCGGACAGGGGATACGAGCAGTACTTC.

This clonotype was counted many times. The chain carries TRBV20-1 and TRBJ2-1; 7 nucleotides line up with TRBD2. CDR1 and CDR2 (germline): DFQATT, SNEGSKA (reference sequence). The CDR3 loop spans 15 amino acids. J was trimmed by 7 bases and V by 5 bases; bases with no gene match: 14. This chain's CDR3 is CSAVGAGVSRNEQFF. DNA for the CDR3: TGCAGTGCTGTCGGGGCGGGGGTTTCAAGGAATGAGCAGTTCTTC.

The V gene is TRBV6-1, the J gene TRBJ1-5; the D is unclear. With 5 bases removed from V and 3 bases from J, the gap between germline ends came to 8 bases. The CDR3 has 13 residues. The germline gives CDR1 MNHNS, CDR2 SASEGT. The DNA for the CDR3 is TGTGCCAGCAGTACAGATTTCAATCAGCCCCAGCATTTT. Residues: CASSTDFNQPQHF.

This clonotype occurred many times. The chain carries TRBV20-1 and TRBJ1-5; TRBD1 aligns across 7 bases. This CDR3 contains 14 residues. The V gene end was trimmed by 3 bases and the J gene end by 7 bases; junction bases not matched to a gene: 9. Germline V gene sequence: CDR1 DFQATT, CDR2 SNEGSKA (reference sequence). The CDR3 nucleotides are TGCAGTGCTAGGGCAGACAGGGACCGACAGCCCCAGCATTTT. The encoded protein is CSARADRDRQPQHF.

The V gene is TRBV7-8, the J gene TRBJ1-1; D gene uncertain. V was clipped by 1 base and J by 2 bases, with 14 bases between them. Germline CDR1 SGHVS, CDR2 FQNEAQ. CDR3 size: 16 residues. The chain's CDR3 is CASSLVRHEPNTEAFF. As DNA, the CDR3 is TGTGCCAGCAGCTTAGTGCGACACGAGCCCAACACTGAAGCTTTCTTT.

This clonotype was seen repeatedly, ten times or more. The V and J genes are TRBV9 and TRBJ2-3; TRBD1 matches 7 bases. V shed 4 bases, J shed 2 bases, and the junction held 4 bases outside the gene matches. CDR3 length equals 14 residues. Germline V gene lookup returns CDR1 SGDLS and CDR2 YYNGEE. The CDR3 nucleotides are TGTGCCAGCAGCTGGGACAGTGTCACAGATACGCAGTATTTT. It translates to CASSWDSVTDTQYF.

V usage is TRBV11-2 and J usage is TRBJ2-7, with 11 bases lining up with TRBD1. This CDR3 is built from 16 residues. The J segment lost 4 bases and the V segment lost 5 bases, leaving 10 bases of the junction unmatched. Germline V gene lookup returns CDR1 SGHAT and CDR2 FQNNGV. The CDR3 sequence: CASSPGQGARRYEQYF. The CDR3 nucleotides are TGTGCCAGCAGCCCAGGACAGGGGGCAAGAAGGTACGAGCAGTACTTC.

The chain uses TRBV5-5 and TRBJ2-1; TRBD1 matches at 10 bases. Looked up from germline, CDR1 is SGHKS and CDR2 is YYEKEE (reference sequence). This CDR3 comprises 15 residues. The V segment lost 3 bases and the J segment 2 bases; nucleotides outside the gene matches: 2. The CDR3 is CASSWDRGPYNEQFF. The DNA for the CDR3 is TGTGCCAGCAGCTGGGACAGGGGTCCCTACAATGAGCAGTTCTTC.

The chain recombines TRBV20-1 with TRBJ1-5, with D uncertain. V lost 0 bases and J 0 bases, leaving 12 bases between the germline ends. This CDR3 region has 16 residues. Germline V gives CDR1 DFQATT, CDR2 SNEGSKA (reference sequence). The CDR3 spells CSARDRVGYSNQPQHF. The DNA of the CDR3 is TGCAGTGCTAGAGATCGCGTGGGCTATAGCAATCAGCCCCAGCATTTT.

This clonotype was seen ten or more times. This chain links TRBV12-3 or TRBV12-4 with TRBJ2-7; the match to TRBD1 covers 7 bases. Trimming cost V 3 bases and J 2 bases; bases outside gene matches: 10. The CDR3 runs to 16 residues. CDR3 bases: TGTGCCAGCAGTTTCCCGGACAGGATGGGAACCTACGAGCAGTACTTC. Protein sequence: CASSFPDRMGTYEQYF.

This clonotype was recorded at least ten times. The chain carries TRBV7-6 and TRBJ1-5, with 7 bases identical to TRBD1. The CDR3 has 14 amino acids. Trimming at V came to 0 bases and at J to 9 bases, leaving 5 bases not matched to a gene. Germline V lookup: CDR1 SGHVS, CDR2 FNYEAQ. As DNA, the CDR3 is TGTGCCAGCAGCTTAGCAGGGGGCGAGGGGCCCCAGCATTTT. Amino acids: CASSLAGGEGPQHF.

In this sample, this clonotype turned up many times. The CDR3 spells CASSHSRLGETQYF. In DNA, the CDR3 is TGTGCCAGCAGTCACAGCCGTCTGGGGGAGACCCAGTACTTC. The chain employs TRBV6-2 or TRBV6-3 and TRBJ2-5; D not certain. In germline, CDR1 is MNHEY, CDR2 SVGEGT. This CDR3 is 14 amino acids long. V shed 5 bases and J shed 5 bases, with 15 bases lying between them.

This clonotype was recorded many times. The genes are TRBV29-1 and TRBJ2-5; D may be TRBD1 (5 bases). Germline V gene data show CDR1 as SQVTM and CDR2 as ANQGSEA. This CDR3 is 13 amino acids long. Trimming cost V 5 bases and J 5 bases, with 15 bases left between them. CDR3 region: CSVLSGNAETQYF. As DNA, the CDR3 is TGCAGCGTTCTCTCAGGGAATGCGGAGACCCAGTACTTC.

This clonotype was found a few times. V is TRBV10-3 and J is TRBJ2-7; D may be TRBD1 or TRBD2 (5 bases each). V dropped 4 bases and J dropped 5 bases, with 9 bases sitting between them. The CDR3 is 12 residues long. CDR1 is ENHRY and CDR2 is SYGVKD in the germline V gene. CDR3 sequence: CAISGSGHEQYF. The CDR3 region has the DNA TGTGCCATCAGTGGGTCGGGGCACGAGCAGTACTTC.